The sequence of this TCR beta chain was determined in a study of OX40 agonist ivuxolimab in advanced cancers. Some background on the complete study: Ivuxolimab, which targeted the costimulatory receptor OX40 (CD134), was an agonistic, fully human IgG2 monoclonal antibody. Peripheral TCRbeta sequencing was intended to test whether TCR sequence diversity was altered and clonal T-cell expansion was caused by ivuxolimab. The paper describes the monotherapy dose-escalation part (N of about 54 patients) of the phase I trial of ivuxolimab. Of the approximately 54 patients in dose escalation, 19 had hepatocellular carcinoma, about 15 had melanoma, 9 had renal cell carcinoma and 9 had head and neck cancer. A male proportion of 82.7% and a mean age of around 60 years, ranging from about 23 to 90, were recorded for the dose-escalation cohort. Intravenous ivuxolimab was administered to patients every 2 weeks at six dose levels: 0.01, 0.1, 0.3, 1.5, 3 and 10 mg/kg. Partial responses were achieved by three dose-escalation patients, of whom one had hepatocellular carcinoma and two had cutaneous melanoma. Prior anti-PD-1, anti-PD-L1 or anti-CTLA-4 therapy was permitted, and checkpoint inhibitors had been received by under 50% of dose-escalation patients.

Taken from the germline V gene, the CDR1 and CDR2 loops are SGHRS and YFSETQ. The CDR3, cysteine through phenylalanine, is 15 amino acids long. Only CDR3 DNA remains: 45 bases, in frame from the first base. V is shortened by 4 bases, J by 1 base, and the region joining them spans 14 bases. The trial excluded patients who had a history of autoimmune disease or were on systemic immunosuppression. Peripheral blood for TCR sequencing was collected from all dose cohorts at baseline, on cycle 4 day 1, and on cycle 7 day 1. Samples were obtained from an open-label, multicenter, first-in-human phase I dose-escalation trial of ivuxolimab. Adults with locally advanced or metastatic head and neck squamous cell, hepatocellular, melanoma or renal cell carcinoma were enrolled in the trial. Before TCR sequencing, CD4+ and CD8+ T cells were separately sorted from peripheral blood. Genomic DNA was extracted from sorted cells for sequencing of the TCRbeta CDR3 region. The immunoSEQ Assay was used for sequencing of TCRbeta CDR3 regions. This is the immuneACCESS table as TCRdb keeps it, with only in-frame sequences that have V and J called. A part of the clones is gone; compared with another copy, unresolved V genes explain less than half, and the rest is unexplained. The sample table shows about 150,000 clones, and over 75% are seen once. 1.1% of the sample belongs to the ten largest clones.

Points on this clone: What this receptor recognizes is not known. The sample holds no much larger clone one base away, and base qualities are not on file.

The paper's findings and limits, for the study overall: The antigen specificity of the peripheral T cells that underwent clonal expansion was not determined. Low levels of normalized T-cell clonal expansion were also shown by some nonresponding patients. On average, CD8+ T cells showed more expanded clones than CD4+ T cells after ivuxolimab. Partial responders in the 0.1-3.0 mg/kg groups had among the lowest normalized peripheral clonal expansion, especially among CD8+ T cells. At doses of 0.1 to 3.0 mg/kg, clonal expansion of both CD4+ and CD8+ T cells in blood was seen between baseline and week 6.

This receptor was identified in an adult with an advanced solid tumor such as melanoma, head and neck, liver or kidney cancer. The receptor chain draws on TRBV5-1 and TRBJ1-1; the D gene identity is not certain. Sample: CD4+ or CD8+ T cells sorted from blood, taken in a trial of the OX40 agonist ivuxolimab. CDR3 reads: CASSTPGDRNTEAFF. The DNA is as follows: TGCGCCAGCAGCACTCCGGGAGACCGGAACACTGAAGCTTTCTTT.